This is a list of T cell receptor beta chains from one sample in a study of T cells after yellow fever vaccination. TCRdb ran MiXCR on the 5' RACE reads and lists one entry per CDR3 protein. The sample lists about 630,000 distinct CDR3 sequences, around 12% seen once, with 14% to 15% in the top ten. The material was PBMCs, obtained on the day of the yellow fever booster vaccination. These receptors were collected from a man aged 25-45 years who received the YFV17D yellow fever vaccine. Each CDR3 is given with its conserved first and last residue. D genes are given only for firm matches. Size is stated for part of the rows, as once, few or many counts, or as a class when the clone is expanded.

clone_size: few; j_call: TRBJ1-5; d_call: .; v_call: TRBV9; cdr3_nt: TGTGCCAGCAGCGTAGAGGGGGTTGGGCAGCCCCAGCATTTT; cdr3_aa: CASSVEGVGQPQHF
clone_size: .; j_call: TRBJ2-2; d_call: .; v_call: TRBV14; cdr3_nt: TGTGCCAGCAGGTCCCGGGACACCGGGGAGCTGTTTTTT; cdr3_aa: CASRSRDTGELFF
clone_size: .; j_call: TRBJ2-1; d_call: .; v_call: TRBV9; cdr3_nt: TGTGCCAGCAGCGTAGCCCAATATCCACACGGGGGCCTCTACAATGAGCAGTTCTTC; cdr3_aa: CASSVAQYPHGGLYNEQFF
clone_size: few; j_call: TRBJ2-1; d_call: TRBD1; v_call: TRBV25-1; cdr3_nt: TGTGCCAGCAGTGTTGGGACAGGGGGCGCGTACAATGAGCAGTTCTTC; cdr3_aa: CASSVGTGGAYNEQFF
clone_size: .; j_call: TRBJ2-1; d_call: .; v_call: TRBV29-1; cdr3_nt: TGCAGCGTTGATAGCAGGGTTGCCTACAATGAGCAGTTCTTC; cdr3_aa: CSVDSRVAYNEQFF
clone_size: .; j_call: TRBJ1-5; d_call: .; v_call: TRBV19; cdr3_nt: TGTGCCAGTAGTATATACCCAGAAGGGAATCAGCCCCAGCATTTT; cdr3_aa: CASSIYPEGNQPQHF
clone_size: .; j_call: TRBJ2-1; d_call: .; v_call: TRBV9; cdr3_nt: TGTGCCAGCAGCGGAGCCCCCGGGACTCGGGAGTTCTTC; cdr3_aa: CASSGAPGTREFF
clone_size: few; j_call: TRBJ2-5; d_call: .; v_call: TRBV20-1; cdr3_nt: TGCAGTGCTAGTATTGGAGTTAAGATGGAGACCCAGTACTTC; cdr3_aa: CSASIGVKMETQYF
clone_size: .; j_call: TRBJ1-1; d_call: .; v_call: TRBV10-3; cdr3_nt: TGTGCCACCTCGATGAACACTGAAGCTTTCTTT; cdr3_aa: CATSMNTEAFF
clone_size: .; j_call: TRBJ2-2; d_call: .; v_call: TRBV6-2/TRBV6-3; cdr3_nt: TGTGCCAGCAGCCTTTCCCGGGAGCTGTTTTTT; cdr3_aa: CASSLSRELFF
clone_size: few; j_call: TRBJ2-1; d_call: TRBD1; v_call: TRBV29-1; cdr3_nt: TGCAGCGTTGTGACAGGGGACTTTATTGTAAATGAGCAGTTCTTC; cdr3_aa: CSVVTGDFIVNEQFF
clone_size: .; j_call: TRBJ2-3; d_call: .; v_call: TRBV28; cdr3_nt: TGTGCCAGCAGTTTGCCGGGGGTTGTAGATACGCAGTATTTT; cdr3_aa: CASSLPGVVDTQYF
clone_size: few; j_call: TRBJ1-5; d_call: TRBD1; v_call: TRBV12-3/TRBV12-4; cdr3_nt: TGTGCCAGCAGTACAGGACAGGGGTTAGAGCCCCAGCATTTT; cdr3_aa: CASSTGQGLEPQHF
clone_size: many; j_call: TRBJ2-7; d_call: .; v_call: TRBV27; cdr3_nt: TGTGCCAGCAGTTTCGCCACAGGCATCGAGCAGTACTTC; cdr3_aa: CASSFATGIEQYF
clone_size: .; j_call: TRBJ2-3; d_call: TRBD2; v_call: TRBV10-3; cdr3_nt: TGTGCCATCAAAGCTAGCGGGGGTAGCACAGATACGCAGTATTTT; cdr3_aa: CAIKASGGSTDTQYF
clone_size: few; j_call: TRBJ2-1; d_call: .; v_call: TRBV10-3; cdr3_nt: TGTGCCATCAGTGAGGGTCGGGAGTTAAACAATGAGCAGTTCTTC; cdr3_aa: CAISEGRELNNEQFF
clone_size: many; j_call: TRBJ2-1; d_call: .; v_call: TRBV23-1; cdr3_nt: TGCGCCAGCGACCCGGGGAGCGGGCCGTCCTACAATGAGCAGTTCTTC; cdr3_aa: CASDPGSGPSYNEQFF
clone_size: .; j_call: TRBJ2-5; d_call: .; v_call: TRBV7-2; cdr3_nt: TGTGCCAGCAGTCTTATCTCCGGGCAGGCTTGGGAGACCCAGTACTTC; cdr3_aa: CASSLISGQAWETQYF
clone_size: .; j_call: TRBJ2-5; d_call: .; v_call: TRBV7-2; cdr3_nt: TGTGCCAGCAGCCCCTCCTTGGGGGGCGGACCAGAGACCCAGTACTTC; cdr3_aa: CASSPSLGGGPETQYF
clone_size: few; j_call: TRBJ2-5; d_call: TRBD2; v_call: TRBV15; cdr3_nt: TGTGCCACCAGCGCCAGGGACTACTCCCAAGAGACCCAGTACTTC; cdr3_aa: CATSARDYSQETQYF
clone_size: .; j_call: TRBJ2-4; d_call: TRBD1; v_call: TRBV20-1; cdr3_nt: TGCAGTGCTAGAGTGGGACAGGGGCAGGTCCTAGCCAAAAACATTCAGTACTTC; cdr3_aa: CSARVGQGQVLAKNIQYF
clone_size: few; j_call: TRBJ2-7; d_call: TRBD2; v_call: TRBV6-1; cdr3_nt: TGTGCCAGCAGTGGACTAGCGGAAAAAAACTACGAGCAGTACTTC; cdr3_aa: CASSGLAEKNYEQYF
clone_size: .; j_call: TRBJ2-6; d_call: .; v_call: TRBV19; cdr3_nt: TGTGCCAGTAGTATAGACCGCCCCCCGTCTGGGGCCAACGTCCTGACTTTC; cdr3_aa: CASSIDRPPSGANVLTF
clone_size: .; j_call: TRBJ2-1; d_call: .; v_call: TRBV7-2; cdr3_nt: TGTGCCAGCAGCTTAGGCGTCACTAGAATCAATGAGCAGTTCTTC; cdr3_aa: CASSLGVTRINEQFF
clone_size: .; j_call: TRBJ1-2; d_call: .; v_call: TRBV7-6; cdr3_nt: TGTGCCAGCAGCCCTGGTCAGGGAGAATATGGCTACACCTTC; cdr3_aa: CASSPGQGEYGYTF
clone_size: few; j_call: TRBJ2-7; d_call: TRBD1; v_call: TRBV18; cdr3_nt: TGTGCCAGCTCCACAGGGGCGCCGACCTACGAGCAGTACTTC; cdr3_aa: CASSTGAPTYEQYF
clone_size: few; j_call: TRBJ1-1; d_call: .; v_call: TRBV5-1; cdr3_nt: TGCGCCAGCAGCTTGGCCTTCGGGAAGGGCATGAACACTGAAGCTTTCTTT; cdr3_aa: CASSLAFGKGMNTEAFF
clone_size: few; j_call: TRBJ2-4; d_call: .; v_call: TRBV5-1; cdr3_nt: TGCGCCAGCAGCGTCACCTATTGGGGGGCGGCCAAAAACATTCAGTACTTC; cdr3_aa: CASSVTYWGAAKNIQYF
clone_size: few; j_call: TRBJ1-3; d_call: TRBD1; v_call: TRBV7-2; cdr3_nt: TGTGCCAGCAGCGCGGACAGGGCCACCATATATTTT; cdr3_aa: CASSADRATIYF
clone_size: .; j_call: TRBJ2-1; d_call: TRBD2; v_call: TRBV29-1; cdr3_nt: TGCAGCGCAGCCCGGACTAGCGGTCCTACGGGCGAGCAGATCTTC; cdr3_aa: CSAARTSGPTGEQIF
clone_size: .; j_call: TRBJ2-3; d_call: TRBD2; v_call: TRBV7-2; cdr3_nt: TGTGCCAGCAGCCCGACTAGCCCAGATACGCAGTATTTT; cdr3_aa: CASSPTSPDTQYF
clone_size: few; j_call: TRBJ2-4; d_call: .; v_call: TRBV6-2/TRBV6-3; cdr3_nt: TGTGCCAGCAGACTCCTCGACACCCTCGGAAACATTCAGTACTTC; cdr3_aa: CASRLLDTLGNIQYF
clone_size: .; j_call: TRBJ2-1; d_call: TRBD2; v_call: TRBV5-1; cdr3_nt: TGCGCCAGCAGCTTGGTTCCTGCGGGAGGGTCTTACAATGAGCAGTTCTTC; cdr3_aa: CASSLVPAGGSYNEQFF
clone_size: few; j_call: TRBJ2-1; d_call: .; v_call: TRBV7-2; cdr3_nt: TGTGCCAGCAGCTTAATTTCTCACAATGAGCAGTTCTTC; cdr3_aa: CASSLISHNEQFF
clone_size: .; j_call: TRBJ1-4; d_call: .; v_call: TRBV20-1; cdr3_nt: TGCAGTGCTAGTGACAGGTTCGAGGAAAAACTGTTTTTT; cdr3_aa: CSASDRFEEKLFF
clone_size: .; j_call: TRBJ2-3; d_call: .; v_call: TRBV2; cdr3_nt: TGTGCCAGCACTCCTCTGGTTGGAGATACGCAGTATTTT; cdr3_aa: CASTPLVGDTQYF
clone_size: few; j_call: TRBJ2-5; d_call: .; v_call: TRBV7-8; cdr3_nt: TGTGCCAGCAGCTTACAGGGGATCGGGGAGACCCAGTACTTC; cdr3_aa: CASSLQGIGETQYF
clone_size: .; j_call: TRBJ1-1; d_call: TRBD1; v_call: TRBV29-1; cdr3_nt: TGCAGCGTTGGGACAGGGCTGTACACTGAAGCTTTCTTT; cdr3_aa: CSVGTGLYTEAFF
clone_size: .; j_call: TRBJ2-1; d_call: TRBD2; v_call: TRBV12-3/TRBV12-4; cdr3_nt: TGTGCCAGCAGGTCAAAGGCGGGAGTCAACAATGAGCAGTTCTTC; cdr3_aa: CASRSKAGVNNEQFF
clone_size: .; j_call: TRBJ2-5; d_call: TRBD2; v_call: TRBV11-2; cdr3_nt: TGTGCCAGCAGCCCCGGGACTAGCATAGAGACCCAGTACTTC; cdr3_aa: CASSPGTSIETQYF
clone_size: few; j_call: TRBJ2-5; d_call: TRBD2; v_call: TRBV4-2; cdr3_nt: TGTGCCAGCAGCTCTCCCCTAGCGGGAGGCCCAGTAGAGACCCAGTACTTC; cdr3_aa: CASSSPLAGGPVETQYF
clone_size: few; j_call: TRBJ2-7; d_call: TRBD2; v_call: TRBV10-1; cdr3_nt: TGCGCCAGCAGTGGTGGACTAGCGGATGCCTACGAGCAGTACTTC; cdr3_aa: CASSGGLADAYEQYF
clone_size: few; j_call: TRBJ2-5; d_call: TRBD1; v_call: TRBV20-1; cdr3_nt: TGCAGTGCTAGAGGACAGGGTGTTAAAGAGACCCAGTACTTC; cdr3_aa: CSARGQGVKETQYF
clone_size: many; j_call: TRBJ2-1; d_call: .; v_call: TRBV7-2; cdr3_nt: TGTGCCAGCAGCGCGGGCGGGGCGCGCTACAATGAGCAGTTCTTC; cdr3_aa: CASSAGGARYNEQFF
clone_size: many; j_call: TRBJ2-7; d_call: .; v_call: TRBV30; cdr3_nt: TGTGCCTGGAAATGGGGTAGCGAGCAGTACTTC; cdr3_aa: CAWKWGSEQYF
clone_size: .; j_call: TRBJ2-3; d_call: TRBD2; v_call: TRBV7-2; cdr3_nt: TGTGCCAGCAGCTTAGGGGGGGGAGGTGTCGATACGCAGTATTTT; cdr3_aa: CASSLGGGGVDTQYF
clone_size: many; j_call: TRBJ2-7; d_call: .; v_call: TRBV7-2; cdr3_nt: TGTGCCAGCAGCCGAGACAGCTTCTACGAGCAGTACTTC; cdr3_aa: CASSRDSFYEQYF
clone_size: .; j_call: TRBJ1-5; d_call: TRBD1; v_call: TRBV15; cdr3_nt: TGTGCCACCAGCAAAGGGACAGTTCACAATCAGCCCCAGCATTTT; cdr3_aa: CATSKGTVHNQPQHF
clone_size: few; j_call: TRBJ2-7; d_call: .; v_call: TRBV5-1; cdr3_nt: TGCGCCAGCAGCTTGGCCATTGGCGAGCAGTACTTC; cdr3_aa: CASSLAIGEQYF
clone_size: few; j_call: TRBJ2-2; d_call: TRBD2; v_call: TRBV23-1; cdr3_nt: TGCGCCAGCAGTCAATCCTCGCGGGAGACTACCACCGGGGAGCTGTTTTTT; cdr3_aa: CASSQSSRETTTGELFF
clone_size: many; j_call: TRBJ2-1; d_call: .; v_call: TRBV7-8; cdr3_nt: TGTGCCAGCAGCCCAGGGGGCGGGAGCTCCTACAATGAGCAGTTCTTC; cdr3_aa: CASSPGGGSSYNEQFF